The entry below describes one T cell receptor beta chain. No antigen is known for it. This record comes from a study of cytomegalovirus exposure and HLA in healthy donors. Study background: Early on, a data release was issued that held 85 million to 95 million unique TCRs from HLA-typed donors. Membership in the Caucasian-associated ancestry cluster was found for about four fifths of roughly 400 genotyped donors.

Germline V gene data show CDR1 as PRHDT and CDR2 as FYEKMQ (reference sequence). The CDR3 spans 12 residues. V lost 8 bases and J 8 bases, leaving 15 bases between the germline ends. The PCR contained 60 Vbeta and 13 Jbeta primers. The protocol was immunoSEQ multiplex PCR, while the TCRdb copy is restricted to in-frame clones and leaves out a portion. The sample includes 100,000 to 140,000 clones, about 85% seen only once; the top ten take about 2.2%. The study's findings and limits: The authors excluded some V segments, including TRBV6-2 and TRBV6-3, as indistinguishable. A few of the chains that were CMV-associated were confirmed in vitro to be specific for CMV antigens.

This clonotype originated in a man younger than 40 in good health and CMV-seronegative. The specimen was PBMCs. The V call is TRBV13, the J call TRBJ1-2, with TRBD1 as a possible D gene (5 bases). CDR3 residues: CASRPDIRGYTF. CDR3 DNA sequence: TGTGCCAGCCGCCCGGACATCCGGGGCTACACCTTC.